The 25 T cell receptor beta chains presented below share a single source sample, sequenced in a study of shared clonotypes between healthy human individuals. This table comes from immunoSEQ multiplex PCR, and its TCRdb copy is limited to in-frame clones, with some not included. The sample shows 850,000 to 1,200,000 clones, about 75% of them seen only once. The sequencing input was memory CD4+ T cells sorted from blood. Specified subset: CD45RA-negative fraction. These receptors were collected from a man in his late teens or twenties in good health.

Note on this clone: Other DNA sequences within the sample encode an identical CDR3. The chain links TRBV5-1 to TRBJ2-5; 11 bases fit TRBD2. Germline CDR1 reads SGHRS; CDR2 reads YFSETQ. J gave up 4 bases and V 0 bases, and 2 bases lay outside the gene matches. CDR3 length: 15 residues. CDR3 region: CASSLAGTSGETQYF. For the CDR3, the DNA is TGCGCCAGCAGCTTGGCCGGGACTAGCGGAGAGACCCAGTACTTC.

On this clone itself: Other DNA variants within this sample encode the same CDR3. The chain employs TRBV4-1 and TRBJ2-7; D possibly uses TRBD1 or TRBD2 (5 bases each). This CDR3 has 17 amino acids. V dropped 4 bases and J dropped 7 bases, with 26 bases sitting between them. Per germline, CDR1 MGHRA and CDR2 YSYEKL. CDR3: CASSPPGEGKKKYEQYF. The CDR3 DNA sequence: TGCGCCAGCAGCCCCCCCGGCGAGGGGAAGAAAAAGTATGAGCAGTACTTC.

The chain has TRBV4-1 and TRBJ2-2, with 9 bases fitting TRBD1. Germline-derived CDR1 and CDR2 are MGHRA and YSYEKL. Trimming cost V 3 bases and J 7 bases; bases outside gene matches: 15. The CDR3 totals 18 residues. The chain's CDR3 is CASSQLQSRDREGGELFF. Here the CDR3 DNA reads TGCGCCAGCAGCCAGCTCCAGTCTAGGGACAGGGAGGGCGGGGAGCTGTTTTTT.

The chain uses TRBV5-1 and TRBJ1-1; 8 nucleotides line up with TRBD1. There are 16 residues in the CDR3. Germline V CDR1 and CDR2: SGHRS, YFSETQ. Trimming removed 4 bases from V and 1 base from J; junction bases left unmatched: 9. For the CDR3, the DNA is TGCGCCAGCAGCCTAACTTACGGGACAGGGAACACTGAAGCTTTCTTT. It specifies CASSLTYGTGNTEAFF.

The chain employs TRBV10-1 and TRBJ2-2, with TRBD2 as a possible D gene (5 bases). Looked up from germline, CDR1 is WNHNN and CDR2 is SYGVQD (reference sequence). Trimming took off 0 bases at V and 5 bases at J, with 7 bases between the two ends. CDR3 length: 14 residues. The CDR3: CASSESSGTGELFF. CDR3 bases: TGCGCCAGCAGTGAGTCATCGGGGACCGGGGAGCTGTTTTTT.

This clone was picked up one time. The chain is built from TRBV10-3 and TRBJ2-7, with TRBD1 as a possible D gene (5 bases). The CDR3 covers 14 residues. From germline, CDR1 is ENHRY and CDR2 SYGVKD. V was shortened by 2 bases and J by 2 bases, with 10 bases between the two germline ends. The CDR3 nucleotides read TGTGCCATCAGTGAGCAGGGTGGAGCCTACGAGCAGTACTTC. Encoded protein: CAISEQGGAYEQYF.

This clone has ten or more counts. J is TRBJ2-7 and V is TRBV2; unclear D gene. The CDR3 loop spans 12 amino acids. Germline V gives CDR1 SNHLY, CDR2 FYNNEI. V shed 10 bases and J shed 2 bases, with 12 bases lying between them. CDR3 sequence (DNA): TGTGCCACCCGGGCTTGGACCTACGAGCAGTACTTC. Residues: CATRAWTYEQYF.

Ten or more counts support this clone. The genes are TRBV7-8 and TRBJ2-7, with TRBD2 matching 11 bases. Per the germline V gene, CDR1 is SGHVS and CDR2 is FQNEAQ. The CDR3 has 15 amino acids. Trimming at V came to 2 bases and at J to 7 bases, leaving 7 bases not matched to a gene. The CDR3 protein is CASSLIYLAGGEQYF. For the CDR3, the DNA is TGTGCCAGCAGCTTAATCTATTTAGCGGGAGGGGAGCAGTACTTC.

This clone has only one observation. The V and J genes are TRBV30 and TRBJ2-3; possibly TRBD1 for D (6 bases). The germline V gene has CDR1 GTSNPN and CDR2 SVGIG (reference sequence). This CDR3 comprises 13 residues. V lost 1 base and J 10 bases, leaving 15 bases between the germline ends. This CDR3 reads CAWSAQGLEAQYF. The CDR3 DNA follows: TGTGCCTGGAGTGCCCAGGGGTTGGAGGCGCAGTATTTT.

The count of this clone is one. The CDR3 is CAWNRASGGHEQYF. The CDR3 nucleotides read TGTGCCTGGAATCGGGCTAGCGGGGGTCACGAGCAGTACTTC. The chain employs TRBV30 and TRBJ2-7; 10 bases line up with TRBD2. Germline CDR1 reads GTSNPN; CDR2 reads SVGIG (reference sequence). The CDR3 extends over 14 amino acids. V shed 4 bases, J shed 5 bases, and the junction held 8 bases outside the gene matches.

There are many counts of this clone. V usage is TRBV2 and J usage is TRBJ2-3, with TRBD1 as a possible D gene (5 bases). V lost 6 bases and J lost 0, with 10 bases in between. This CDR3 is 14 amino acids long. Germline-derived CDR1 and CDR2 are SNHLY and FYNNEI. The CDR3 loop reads CASRPDSSTDTQYF. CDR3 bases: TGTGCCAGCAGGCCTGACAGTAGCACAGATACGCAGTATTTT.

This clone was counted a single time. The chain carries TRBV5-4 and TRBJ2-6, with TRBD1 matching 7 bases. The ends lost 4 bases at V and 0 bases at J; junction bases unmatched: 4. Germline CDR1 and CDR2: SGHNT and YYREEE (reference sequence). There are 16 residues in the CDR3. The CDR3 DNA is TGTGCCAGCAGCCTGGGACAGTCCTCTGGGGCCAACGTCCTGACTTTC. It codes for CASSLGQSSGANVLTF. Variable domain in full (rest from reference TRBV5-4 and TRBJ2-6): ETGVTQSPTHLIKTRGQQVTLRCSSQSGHNTVSWYQQALGQGPQFIFQYYREEENGRGNFPPRFSGLQFPNYSSELNVNALELDDSALYLCASSLGQSSGANVLTFGAGSRLTVL.

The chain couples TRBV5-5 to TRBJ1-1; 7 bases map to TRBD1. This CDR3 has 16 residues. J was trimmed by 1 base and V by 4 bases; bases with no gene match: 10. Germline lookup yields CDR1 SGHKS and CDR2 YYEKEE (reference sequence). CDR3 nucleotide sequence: TGTGCCAGCAGCCTCAGAGGGGAGGGGGCGAACACTGAAGCTTTCTTT. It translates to CASSLRGEGANTEAFF.

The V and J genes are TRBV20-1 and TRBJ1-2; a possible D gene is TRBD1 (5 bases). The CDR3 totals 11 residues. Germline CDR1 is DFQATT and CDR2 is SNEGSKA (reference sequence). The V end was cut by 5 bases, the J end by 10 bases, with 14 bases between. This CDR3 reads CSALSGFDYTF. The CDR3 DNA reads TGCAGTGCTTTATCAGGGTTCGACTACACCTTC.

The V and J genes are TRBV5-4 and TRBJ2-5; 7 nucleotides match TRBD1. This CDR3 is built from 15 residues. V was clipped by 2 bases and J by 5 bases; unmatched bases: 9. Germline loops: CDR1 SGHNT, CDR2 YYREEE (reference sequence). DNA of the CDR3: TGTGCCAGCAGCTTAACGACAGGGAATAGGGAGACCCAGTACTTC. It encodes CASSLTTGNRETQYF.

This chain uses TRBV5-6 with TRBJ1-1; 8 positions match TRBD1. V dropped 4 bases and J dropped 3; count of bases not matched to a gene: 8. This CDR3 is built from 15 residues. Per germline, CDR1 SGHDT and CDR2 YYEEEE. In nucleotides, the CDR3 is TGTGCCAGCAGCGTCGACAGGGGAAGGGACACTGAAGCTTTCTTT. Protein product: CASSVDRGRDTEAFF.

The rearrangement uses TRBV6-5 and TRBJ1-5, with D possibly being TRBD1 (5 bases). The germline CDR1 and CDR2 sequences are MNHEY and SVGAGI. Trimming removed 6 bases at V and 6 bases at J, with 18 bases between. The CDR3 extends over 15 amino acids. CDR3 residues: CASSSAEKGTQPQHF. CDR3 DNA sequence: TGTGCCAGCAGCTCCGCCGAAAAGGGGACTCAGCCCCAGCATTTT.

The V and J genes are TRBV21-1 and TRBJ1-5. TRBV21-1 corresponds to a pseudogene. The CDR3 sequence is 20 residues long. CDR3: CASSTLCAPLTTRRNQPQHF. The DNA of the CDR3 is TGTGCCAGCAGCACACTTTGTGCTCCCCTAACAACCCGCCGGAATCAGCCCCAGCATTTT.

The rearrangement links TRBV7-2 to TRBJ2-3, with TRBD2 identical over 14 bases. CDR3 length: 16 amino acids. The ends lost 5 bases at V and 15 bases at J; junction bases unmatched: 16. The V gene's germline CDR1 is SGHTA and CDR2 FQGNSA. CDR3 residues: CASSPHPGTSGGPLYF. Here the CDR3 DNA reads TGTGCCAGCAGCCCTCACCCCGGGACTAGCGGGGGCCCCCTCTATTTT.

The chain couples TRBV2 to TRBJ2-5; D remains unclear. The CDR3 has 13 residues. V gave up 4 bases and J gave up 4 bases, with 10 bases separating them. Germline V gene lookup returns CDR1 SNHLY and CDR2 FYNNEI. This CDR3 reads CASSGVSRETQYF. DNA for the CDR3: TGTGCCAGCAGTGGTGTTAGTCGAGAGACCCAGTACTTC.

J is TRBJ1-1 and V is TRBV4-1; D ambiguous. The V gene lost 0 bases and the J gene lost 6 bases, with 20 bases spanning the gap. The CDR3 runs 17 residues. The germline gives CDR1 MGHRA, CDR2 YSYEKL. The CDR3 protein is CASSQDTLARLGAEAFF. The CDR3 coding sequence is TGCGCCAGCAGCCAAGACACTCTTGCCCGACTGGGTGCTGAAGCTTTCTTT.

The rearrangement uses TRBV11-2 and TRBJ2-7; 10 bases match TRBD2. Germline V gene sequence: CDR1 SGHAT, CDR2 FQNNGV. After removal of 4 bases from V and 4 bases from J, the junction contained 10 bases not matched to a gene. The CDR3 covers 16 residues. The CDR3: CASSSSGTSARYEQYF. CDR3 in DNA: TGTGCCAGCAGCTCCTCCGGGACTAGCGCTAGATACGAGCAGTACTTC.

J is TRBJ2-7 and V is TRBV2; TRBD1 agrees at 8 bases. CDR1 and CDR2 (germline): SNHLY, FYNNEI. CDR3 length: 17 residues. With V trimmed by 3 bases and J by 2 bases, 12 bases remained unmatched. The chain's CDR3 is CASSDLQGAPLTYEQYF. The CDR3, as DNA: TGTGCCAGCAGTGACCTGCAGGGGGCCCCTTTAACCTACGAGCAGTACTTC.

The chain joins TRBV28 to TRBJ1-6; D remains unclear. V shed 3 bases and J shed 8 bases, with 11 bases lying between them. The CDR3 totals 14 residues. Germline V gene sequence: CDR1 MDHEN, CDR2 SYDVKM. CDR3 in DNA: TGTGCCAGCAGTTTGGGTCAGGCTCATTCACCCCTCCACTTT. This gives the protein CASSLGQAHSPLHF.

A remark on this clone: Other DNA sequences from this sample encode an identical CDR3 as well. The chain's CDR3 is CASGYSNQPQHF. CDR3 DNA sequence: TGTGCCAGCGGATATAGCAATCAGCCCCAGCATTTT. The chain combines TRBV28 with TRBJ1-5; no reliable D call. This CDR3 has 12 amino acids. Germline loops: CDR1 MDHEN, CDR2 SYDVKM. V was trimmed by 8 bases and J by 0 bases, leaving 5 bases between them.